These T cell receptor beta chains were read from a single sample in a study of naive and memory T cell subsets. TCRdb used MiXCR to reprocess the UMI-ligation and nested PCR reads, holding one entry per CDR3 protein. The sample holds roughly 150,000 distinct CDR3 sequences; 20% to 25% are singletons and the top ten take around 0.11%. The source material was naive CD4+ T cells from blood. These receptors were collected from a human donor in good health. Both conserved end residues are part of each CDR3. The order of the fields is V gene, J gene, clone size, D gene, CDR3 protein, CDR3 DNA. D genes are given only for firm matches. Only part of the rows carry a size: once, few, many, or a class if the clone is expanded.

TRBV28	TRBJ2-1	few	TRBD1	CASSSPGQGSWGQFF	TGTGCCAGCAGTTCACCGGGACAGGGCTCCTGGGGGCAGTTCTTC
TRBV29-1	TRBJ1-1	few	.	CSVEEGYEAFF	TGCAGCGTTGAAGAGGGGTATGAAGCTTTCTTT
TRBV6-2/TRBV6-3	TRBJ2-2	.	TRBD1	CASKGTANTGELFF	TGTGCCAGCAAGGGGACAGCGAACACCGGGGAGCTGTTTTTT
TRBV12-3/TRBV12-4	TRBJ2-7	.	.	CASSPHGGYEQYF	TGTGCCAGCAGTCCGCACGGGGGCTACGAGCAGTACTTC
TRBV10-3	TRBJ2-3	.	TRBD2	CAIGTSILTDTQYF	TGTGCCATCGGGACTAGCATTCTGACAGATACGCAGTATTTT
TRBV7-2	TRBJ2-7	many	TRBD1	CASSPRRPPSTGASYEQYF	TGTGCCAGCAGCCCCCGACGCCCCCCTTCGACAGGGGCCTCCTACGAGCAGTACTTC
TRBV20-1	TRBJ2-1	many	.	CSASSGGRDNEQFF	TGCAGTGCTAGTTCCGGGGGTCGCGACAATGAGCAGTTCTTC
TRBV24-1	TRBJ2-3	few	.	CATGRMRDGGTDTQYF	TGTGCCACCGGGAGGATGAGGGACGGAGGCACAGATACGCAGTATTTT
TRBV18	TRBJ1-4	.	.	CASSPGASEKLFF	TGTGCCAGCTCACCAGGGGCAAGTGAAAAACTGTTTTTT
TRBV12-3/TRBV12-4	TRBJ2-6	few	.	CASSLGQRSGANVLTF	TGTGCCAGCAGTTTAGGCCAACGCTCTGGGGCCAACGTCCTGACTTTC
TRBV12-3/TRBV12-4	TRBJ1-2	few	.	CASSLWGQGYGYTF	TGTGCCAGCAGTTTATGGGGCCAGGGCTATGGCTACACCTTC
TRBV6-5	TRBJ1-3	few	.	CASSPRAPTGNTIYF	TGTGCCAGCAGCCCCCGGGCTCCTACTGGAAACACCATATATTTT
TRBV9	TRBJ2-5	.	.	CASSVGSSSRETQYF	TGTGCCAGCAGCGTAGGATCTAGCAGTAGAGAGACCCAGTACTTC
TRBV10-3	TRBJ2-1	.	TRBD2	CAISLAGVVEQFF	TGTGCCATCAGTTTAGCGGGAGTGGTTGAGCAGTTCTTC
TRBV14	TRBJ2-5	.	.	CASSQERGFGDRQETQYF	TGTGCCAGCAGCCAAGAGCGGGGTTTTGGGGACAGACAAGAGACCCAGTACTTC
TRBV6-5	TRBJ2-1	few	TRBD2	CASSYSLAGVYNEQFF	TGTGCCAGCAGTTACTCGCTAGCGGGAGTGTACAATGAGCAGTTCTTC
TRBV20-1	TRBJ2-2	.	.	CSASSVIRTGELFF	TGCAGTGCTAGTTCTGTCATTCGCACCGGGGAGCTGTTTTTT
TRBV6-1	TRBJ1-6	.	.	CASSEDWQSPLHF	TGTGCCAGCAGTGAAGATTGGCAATCACCCCTCCACTTT
TRBV20-1	TRBJ2-3	.	.	CSAVGGTDTQYF	TGCAGTGCGGTCGGGGGTACAGATACGCAGTATTTT
TRBV30	TRBJ2-7	.	.	CAWSLLSVHEQYF	TGTGCCTGGAGCCTTCTTTCGGTCCACGAGCAGTACTTC
TRBV20-1	TRBJ1-2	few	.	CSAYESANYGYTF	TGCAGTGCCTACGAGTCGGCTAACTATGGCTACACCTTC
TRBV19	TRBJ2-7	.	.	CASSIQVFSYEQYF	TGTGCCAGTAGTATCCAGGTCTTTTCCTACGAGCAGTACTTC
TRBV29-1	TRBJ2-2	.	TRBD2	CSYLETGGPTGELFF	TGCAGCTATTTAGAGACGGGGGGGCCTACCGGGGAGCTGTTTTTT
TRBV6-5	TRBJ2-7	few	.	CASSSNFRFTVHEQYF	TGTGCCAGCAGTTCCAATTTTAGATTTACAGTCCACGAGCAGTACTTC
TRBV28	TRBJ1-4	.	.	CASSSTGRANEKLFF	TGTGCCAGCAGTTCCACAGGGCGGGCTAATGAAAAACTGTTTTTT
TRBV3-1	TRBJ2-7	many	.	CASSIRDTLWYEQYF	TGTGCCAGCAGCATCCGGGACACATTATGGTACGAGCAGTACTTC
TRBV4-3	TRBJ2-2	.	TRBD2	CASSHASLAGTGELFF	TGCGCCAGCAGCCATGCGTCCCTAGCGGGGACCGGGGAGCTGTTTTTT
TRBV19	TRBJ2-4	.	.	CASSDPGHPRARNIQYF	TGTGCCAGTAGTGACCCGGGACACCCCCGTGCCAGAAACATTCAGTACTTC
TRBV12-3/TRBV12-4	TRBJ1-2	.	.	CASSFGQIFGYTF	TGTGCCAGCAGTTTCGGACAGATCTTTGGCTACACCTTC
TRBV10-3	TRBJ2-5	few	.	CAISSATQETQYF	TGTGCCATCAGTTCAGCAACACAAGAGACCCAGTACTTC
TRBV6-5	TRBJ2-1	.	.	CASSFGQNNEQFF	TGTGCCAGCAGTTTCGGACAGAACAATGAGCAGTTCTTC
TRBV20-1	TRBJ2-3	.	TRBD2	CSVLAGVRTDTQYF	TGCAGTGTCCTAGCGGGAGTTCGTACAGATACGCAGTATTTT
TRBV7-9	TRBJ1-6	.	TRBD1	CASSLGTGGPPLHF	TGTGCCAGCAGCTTAGGGACAGGGGGTCCACCCCTCCACTTT
TRBV4-2	TRBJ2-1	.	.	CASSLQNEQFF	TGTGCCAGCAGCCTTCAGAATGAGCAGTTCTTC
TRBV7-2	TRBJ1-1	few	.	CASSLRRRGSTEAFF	TGTGCCAGCAGCTTAAGACGCAGGGGTTCGACTGAAGCTTTCTTT
TRBV20-1	TRBJ2-1	few	.	CSANPMIYNEQFF	TGCAGTGCTAACCCGATGATCTACAATGAGCAGTTCTTC
TRBV12-3/TRBV12-4	TRBJ1-4	.	TRBD1	CASSSSGQGAGEKLFF	TGTGCCAGCAGTTCCTCCGGACAGGGGGCCGGTGAAAAACTGTTTTTT
TRBV3-1	TRBJ1-6	few	.	CASSQQVNSPLHF	TGTGCCAGCAGCCAACAGGTTAATTCACCCCTCCACTTT
TRBV7-9	TRBJ2-3	many	.	CASSFGHGTDTQYF	TGTGCCAGCAGCTTCGGACACGGGACGGATACGCAGTATTTT
TRBV5-1	TRBJ2-7	.	.	CASSLGPGPQGYEQYF	TGCGCCAGCAGCTTGGGACCGGGGCCCCAAGGTTACGAGCAGTACTTC
TRBV28	TRBJ2-3	.	TRBD2	CASSLLAGDWASSTDTQYF	TGTGCCAGCAGTTTGTTAGCGGGAGATTGGGCTTCTAGCACAGATACGCAGTATTTT
TRBV20-1	TRBJ1-6	.	.	CSARAVDSDNSPLHF	TGCAGTGCTAGAGCTGTAGACAGCGACAATTCACCCCTCCACTTT
TRBV7-6	TRBJ2-5	few	.	CVSSWGQTQYF	TGTGTCAGCAGCTGGGGGCAGACCCAGTACTTC
TRBV7-2	TRBJ2-3	.	TRBD2	CASSLGLAGVGDTQYF	TGTGCCAGCAGCTTAGGACTAGCGGGAGTAGGTGATACGCAGTATTTT
TRBV7-9	TRBJ2-7	many	.	CASSPESRSVEQYF	TGTGCCAGCAGCCCGGAGTCCAGGTCGGTCGAGCAGTACTTC
TRBV20-1	TRBJ2-7	.	TRBD1	CSASEIWTGGDYEQYF	TGCAGTGCTAGCGAAATCTGGACAGGGGGAGACTACGAGCAGTACTTC
TRBV27	TRBJ1-5	.	.	CASRQGLGNQPQHF	TGTGCCAGCAGACAGGGTTTGGGCAATCAGCCCCAGCATTTT
TRBV24-1	TRBJ2-1	.	.	CATSDLAYNEQFF	TGTGCCACCAGTGATTTGGCTTACAATGAGCAGTTCTTC
TRBV20-1	TRBJ2-1	.	TRBD2	CSARDLTGRASSYNEQFF	TGCAGTGCTAGAGATCTGACCGGGAGGGCCTCCTCCTACAATGAGCAGTTCTTC
TRBV15	TRBJ2-7	.	.	CATSRDVGNSYEQYF	TGTGCCACCAGCAGAGATGTAGGGAACTCCTACGAGCAGTACTTC
TRBV28	TRBJ2-7	.	.	CAITGRAPYEQYF	TGTGCCATAACGGGAAGGGCTCCCTACGAGCAGTACTTC
TRBV7-2	TRBJ2-1	few	.	CASSLVPEVDEQFF	TGTGCCAGCAGCTTAGTTCCAGAAGTCGATGAGCAGTTCTTC